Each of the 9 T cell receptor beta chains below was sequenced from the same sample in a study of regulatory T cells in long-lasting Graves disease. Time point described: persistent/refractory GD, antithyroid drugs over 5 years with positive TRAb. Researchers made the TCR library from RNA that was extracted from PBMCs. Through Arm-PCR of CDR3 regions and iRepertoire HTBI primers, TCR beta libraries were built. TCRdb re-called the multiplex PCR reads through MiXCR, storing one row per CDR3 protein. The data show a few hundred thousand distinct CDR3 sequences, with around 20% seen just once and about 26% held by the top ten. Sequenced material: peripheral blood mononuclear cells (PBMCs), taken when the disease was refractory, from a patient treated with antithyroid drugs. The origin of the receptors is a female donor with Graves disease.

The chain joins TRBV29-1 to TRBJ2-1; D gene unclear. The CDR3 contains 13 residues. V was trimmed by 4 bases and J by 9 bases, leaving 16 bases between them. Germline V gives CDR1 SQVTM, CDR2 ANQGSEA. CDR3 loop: CSVAPTQPGEQFF. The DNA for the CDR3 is TGCAGCGTTGCGCCAACACAGCCTGGTGAGCAGTTCTTC.

The CDR3 DNA reads as TGCGCCAGCAGGGAGACAGGGAATATCGAGCAGTACTTC. Amino acid sequence: CASRETGNIEQYF. V usage is TRBV5-1 and J usage is TRBJ2-7, with 7 positions matching TRBD1. The V gene's germline CDR1 is SGHRS and CDR2 YFSETQ. J lost 6 bases, V lost 5 bases, and 8 bases had no gene match. CDR3 length equals 13 residues. The complete variable domain, with remaining parts taken from reference TRBV5-1 and TRBJ2-7, reads KAGVTQTPRYLIKTRGQQVTLSCSPISGHRSVSWYQQTPGQGLQFLFEYFSETQRNKGNFPGRFSGRQFSNSRSEMNVSTLELGDSALYLCASRETGNIEQYFGPGTRLTVT.

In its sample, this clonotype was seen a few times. The CDR3 loop is CSVVLPAGELFF. The CDR3 bases are TGCAGCGTTGTATTGCCCGCCGGGGAGCTGTTTTTT. V gene TRBV29-1 combines with J gene TRBJ2-2; the D is unclear. V dropped 4 bases and J dropped 6 bases, with 9 bases sitting between them. In germline, CDR1 is SQVTM, CDR2 ANQGSEA. This CDR3 is built from 12 residues.

The CDR3 nucleotides read TGCGCCAGCAGCCCGACTAGCGGGAGATCCTACGAGCAGTACTTC. Its protein is CASSPTSGRSYEQYF. J is TRBJ2-7 and V is TRBV4-1; 12 nucleotides align to TRBD2. The J segment lost 1 base and the V segment lost 4 bases, leaving 2 bases of the junction unmatched. In germline, CDR1 is MGHRA, CDR2 YSYEKL. The CDR3 totals 15 residues.

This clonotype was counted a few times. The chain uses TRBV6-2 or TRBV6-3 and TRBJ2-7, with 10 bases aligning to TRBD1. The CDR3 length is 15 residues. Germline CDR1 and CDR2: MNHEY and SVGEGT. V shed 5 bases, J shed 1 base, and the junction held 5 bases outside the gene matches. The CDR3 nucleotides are TGTGCCAGCAGTGAAAGACAGGGGGCATCCTACGAGCAGTACTTC. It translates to CASSERQGASYEQYF.

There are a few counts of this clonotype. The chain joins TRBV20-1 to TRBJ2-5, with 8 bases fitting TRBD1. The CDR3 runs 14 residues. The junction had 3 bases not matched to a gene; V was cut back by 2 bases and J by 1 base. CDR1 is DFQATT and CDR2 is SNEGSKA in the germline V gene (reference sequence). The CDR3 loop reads CSARTGTGQETQYF. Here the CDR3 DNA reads TGCAGTGCTAGAACCGGGACAGGCCAAGAGACCCAGTACTTC.

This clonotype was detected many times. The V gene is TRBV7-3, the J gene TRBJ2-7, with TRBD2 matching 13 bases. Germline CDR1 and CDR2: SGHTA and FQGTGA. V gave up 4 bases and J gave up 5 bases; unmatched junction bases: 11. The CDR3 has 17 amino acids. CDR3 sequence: CASSSWRLAGGGDEQYF. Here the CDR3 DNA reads TGTGCCAGCAGCTCCTGGCGACTAGCGGGAGGAGGCGACGAGCAGTACTTC.

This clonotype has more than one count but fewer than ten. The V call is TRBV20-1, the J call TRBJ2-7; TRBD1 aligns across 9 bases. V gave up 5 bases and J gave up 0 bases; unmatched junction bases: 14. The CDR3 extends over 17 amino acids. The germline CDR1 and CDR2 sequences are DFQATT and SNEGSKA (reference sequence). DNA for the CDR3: TGCAGTGCTGACCCCTTAAAGCGGGACAGGGACTCCTACGAGCAGTACTTC. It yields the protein CSADPLKRDRDSYEQYF.

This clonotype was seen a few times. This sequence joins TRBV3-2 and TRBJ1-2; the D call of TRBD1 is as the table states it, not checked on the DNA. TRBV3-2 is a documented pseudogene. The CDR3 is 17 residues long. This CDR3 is CASSPPLQSPGLYGYTF. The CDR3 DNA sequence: TGTGCCAGCAGCCCCCCACTGCAAAGCCCGGGCCTCTATGGCTACACCTTC.